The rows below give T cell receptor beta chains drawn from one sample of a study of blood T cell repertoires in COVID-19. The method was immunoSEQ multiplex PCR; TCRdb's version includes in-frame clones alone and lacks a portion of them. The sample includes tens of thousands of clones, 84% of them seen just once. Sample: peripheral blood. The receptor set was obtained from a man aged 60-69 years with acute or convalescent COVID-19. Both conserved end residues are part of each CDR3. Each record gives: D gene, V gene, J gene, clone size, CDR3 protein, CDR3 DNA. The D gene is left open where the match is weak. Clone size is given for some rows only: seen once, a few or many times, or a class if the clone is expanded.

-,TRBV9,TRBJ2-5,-,CASSVATGEETQYF,TGTGCCAGCAGCGTAGCGACGGGGGAAGAGACCCAGTACTTC
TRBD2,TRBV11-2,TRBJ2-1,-,CASSRGLAGAGGAEQFF,TGTGCCAGCAGTCGCGGACTAGCGGGGGCCGGGGGGGCTGAGCAGTTCTTC
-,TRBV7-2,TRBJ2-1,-,CASRLDKSSYNEQFF,TGTGCCAGCAGACTAGACAAAAGCTCCTACAATGAGCAGTTCTTC
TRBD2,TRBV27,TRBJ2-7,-,CASSPLAGGSEQYF,TGTGCCAGCAGTCCACTAGCGGGGGGTTCCGAGCAGTACTTC
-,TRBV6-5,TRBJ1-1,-,CASSPRGKNTEAFF,TGTGCCAGCAGTCCCAGGGGTAAGAACACTGAAGCTTTCTTT
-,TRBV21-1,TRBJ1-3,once,CASSNNGTEAGNTIYF,TGTGCCAGCAGCAATAATGGGACAGAGGCTGGAAACACCATATATTTT
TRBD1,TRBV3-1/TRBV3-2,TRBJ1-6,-,CASSQGQGVSPLHF,TGTGCCAGCAGCCAAGGACAGGGAGTTTCACCCCTCCACTTT
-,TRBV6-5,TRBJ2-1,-,CASSYSRENEQFF,TGTGCCAGCAGTTACAGCAGGGAAAATGAGCAGTTCTTC
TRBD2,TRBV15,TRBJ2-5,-,CATSGFSGGLYQETQYF,TGTGCCACCAGCGGATTTAGCGGGGGGTTGTACCAAGAGACCCAGTACTTC
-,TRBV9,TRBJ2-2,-,CASARLNTGELFF,TGTGCCAGCGCAAGACTAAACACCGGGGAGCTGTTTTTT
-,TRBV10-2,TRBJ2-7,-,CASRGRGLSYEQYF,TGCGCCAGCAGGGGAAGGGGCCTCTCCTACGAGCAGTACTTC
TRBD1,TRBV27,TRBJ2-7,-,CAIQRRTGGAYEQYF,TGTGCCATCCAGAGACGGACAGGGGGTGCCTACGAGCAGTACTTC
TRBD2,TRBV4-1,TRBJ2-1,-,CASSQDPVGRGGRNEQFF,TGCGCCAGCAGCCAAGACCCGGTTGGGCGGGGGGGAAGAAATGAGCAGTTCTTC
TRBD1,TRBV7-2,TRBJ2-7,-,CASSTEDRVAYEQYF,TGTGCCAGCAGCACCGAGGACAGGGTGGCCTACGAGCAGTACTTC
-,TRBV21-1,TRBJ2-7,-,CASSLKNSGGYYEQYF,TGTGCCAGCAGCTTAAAGAATAGCGGGGGATACTACGAGCAGTACTTC
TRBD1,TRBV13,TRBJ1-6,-,CASSTGGMAPLHF,TGTGCCAGCAGCACAGGGGGCATGGCACCCCTCCACTTT
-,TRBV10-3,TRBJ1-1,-,CAISPEQGYTEAFF,TGTGCCATCAGTCCGGAACAGGGCTACACTGAAGCTTTCTTT
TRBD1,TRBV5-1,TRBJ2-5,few,CASSRQGTGGEETQYF,TGCGCCAGCAGCCGTCAAGGGACAGGTGGAGAAGAGACCCAGTACTTC
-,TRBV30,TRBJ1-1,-,CAWSVQENTEAFF,TGTGCCTGGAGTGTACAGGAGAACACTGAAGCTTTCTTT
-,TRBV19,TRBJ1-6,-,CASRGGLFSPLHF,TGTGCCAGTCGGGGGGGCTTGTTTTCACCCCTCCACTTT
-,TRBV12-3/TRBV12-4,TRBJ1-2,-,CASSFDGKHGYTF,TGTGCCAGCAGTTTCGACGGGAAACATGGCTACACCTTC
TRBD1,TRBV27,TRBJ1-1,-,CASSRKLTGGVGNTEAFF,TGTGCCAGCAGTCGAAAGCTGACAGGGGGGGTGGGGAACACTGAAGCTTTCTTT
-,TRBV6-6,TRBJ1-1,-,CASSQNRDTAVAFF,TGTGCCAGCAGTCAGAACCGCGACACGGCTGTGGCTTTCTTT
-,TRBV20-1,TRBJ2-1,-,CSASTDTLLYNEQFF,TGCAGTGCTAGTACCGACACCTTGCTCTACAATGAGCAGTTCTTC
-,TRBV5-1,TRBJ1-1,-,CASYSGHPNTEAFF,TGCGCCAGCTACTCGGGACATCCGAACACTGAAGCTTTCTTT
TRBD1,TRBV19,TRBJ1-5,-,CASSRDRDQSNQPQHF,TGTGCCAGTAGTAGGGACAGGGATCAGAGCAATCAGCCCCAGCATTTT
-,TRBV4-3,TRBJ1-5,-,CASSQDVRGANQPQHF,TGCGCCAGCAGCCAAGATGTGCGGGGGGCAAATCAGCCCCAGCATTTT
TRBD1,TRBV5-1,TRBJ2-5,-,CASSPRTGGEKTQYF,TGCGCCAGCAGCCCCCGGACAGGGGGCGAAAAGACCCAGTACTTC
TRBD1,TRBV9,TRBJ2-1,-,CAGQGATSNEQFF,TGTGCCGGACAGGGGGCGACTTCCAATGAGCAGTTCTTC